This record concerns one T cell receptor beta chain sequence. The sample comes from a study of blood T cell repertoires in COVID-19. This table comes from immunoSEQ multiplex PCR, and its TCRdb copy is limited to in-frame clones, with some not included. The sample lists about 74,000 clones, approximately 86% occurring once. CDR3 length: 14 residues. In germline, CDR1 is LGHNA, CDR2 YNFKEQ. V dropped 4 bases and J dropped 6; count of bases not matched to a gene: 9. V and J are TRBV4-2 and TRBJ2-7; 7 nucleotides align to TRBD2. The specimen sequenced was peripheral blood. The clonotype originates from a woman at least 80 years old with acute or convalescent COVID-19. The chain's CDR3 is CASSPRRVAGEQYF. In DNA, the CDR3 is TGTGCCAGCAGCCCCCGACGTGTAGCGGGCGAGCAGTACTTC.